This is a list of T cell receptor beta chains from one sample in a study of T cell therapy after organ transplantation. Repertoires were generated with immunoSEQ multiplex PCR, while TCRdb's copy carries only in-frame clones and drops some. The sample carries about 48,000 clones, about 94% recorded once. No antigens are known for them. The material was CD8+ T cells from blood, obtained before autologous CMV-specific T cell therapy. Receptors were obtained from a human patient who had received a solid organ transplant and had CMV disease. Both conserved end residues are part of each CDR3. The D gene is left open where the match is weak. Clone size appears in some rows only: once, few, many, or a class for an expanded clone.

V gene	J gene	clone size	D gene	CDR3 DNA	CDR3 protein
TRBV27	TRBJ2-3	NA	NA	TGTGCCAGCAGTCCCAGGGTCGGGACAGATACGCAGTATTTT	CASSPRVGTDTQYF
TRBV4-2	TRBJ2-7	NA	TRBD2	TGTGCCAGCAGCCTAGGGTTAGCGGGAATTTACGAGCAGTACTTC	CASSLGLAGIYEQYF
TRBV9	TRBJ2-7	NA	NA	TGTGCCAGCAGGGGCCCGGGAGCCGACGAGCAGTACTTC	CASRGPGADEQYF
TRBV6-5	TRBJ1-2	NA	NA	TGTGCCAGCAGTTCCCGGGACCCTCAAGTCCGCTACACCTTC	CASSSRDPQVRYTF
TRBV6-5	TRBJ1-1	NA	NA	TGTGCCAGCAGTTACTCAGACAACTCGAACACTGAAGCTTTCTTT	CASSYSDNSNTEAFF
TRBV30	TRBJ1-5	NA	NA	TGTGCCTGGAGTGTACGGGGGTGGGGGAATCAGCCCCAGCATTTT	CAWSVRGWGNQPQHF
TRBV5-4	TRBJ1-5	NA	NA	TGTGCGACGGCCACAGGGCGGGCAAATCAGCCCCAGCATTTT	CATATGRANQPQHF
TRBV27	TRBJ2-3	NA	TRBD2	TGTGCCAGCAGGACCGGGACTAGCGGGGGGGCCAAAGATACGCAGTATTTT	CASRTGTSGGAKDTQYF
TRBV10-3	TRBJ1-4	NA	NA	TGTGCCATCAGTGAGTCACGGGCGCAAAAACTGTTTTTT	CAISESRAQKLFF
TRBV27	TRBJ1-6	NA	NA	TGTGCCAGCAGTTTCGCAGGGAATCTGGCTTCACCCCTCCACTTT	CASSFAGNLASPLHF
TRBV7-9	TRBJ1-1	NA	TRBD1	TGTGCCAGCAGCTTCCAGGGGGTGGGGGCTTTCTTT	CASSFQGVGAFF
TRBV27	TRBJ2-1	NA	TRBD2	TGTGCCAGCAGTACCTCTAGCGGGAGTGTCAATGAGCAGTTCTTC	CASSTSSGSVNEQFF
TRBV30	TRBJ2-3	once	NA	TGTGCCTGGAACGAGGTAGGGGGCACAGATACGCAGTATTTT	CAWNEVGGTDTQYF
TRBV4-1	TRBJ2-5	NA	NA	TGCGCCAGCAGCCAAATCCTAGGACCTCAAGAGACCCAGTACTTC	CASSQILGPQETQYF
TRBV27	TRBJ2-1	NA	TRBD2	TGTGCCAGCAGTTTAGGGGGGGGTGGCGGGATCTCCTACAATGAGCAGTTCTTC	CASSLGGGGGISYNEQFF
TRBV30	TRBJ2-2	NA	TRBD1	TGTGCCTGGAGTACCGGACAGGGTACCACCGGGGAGCTGTTTTTT	CAWSTGQGTTGELFF
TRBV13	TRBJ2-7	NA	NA	TGTGCCAGCAGCCCCCTCCGGGGAACCTACGAGCAGTACTTC	CASSPLRGTYEQYF
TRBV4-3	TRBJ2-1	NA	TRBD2	TGCGCCAGCAGCCAAGAGACTAGCGGGGACGCCTACAATGAGCAGTTCTTC	CASSQETSGDAYNEQFF
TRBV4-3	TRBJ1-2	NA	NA	TGCGCCAGCAGCCAAGATCACGGCAGAAACTATGGCTACACCTTC	CASSQDHGRNYGYTF
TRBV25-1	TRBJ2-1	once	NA	TGTGCCAGCAGTGATTACGGGTATGAGCAGTTCTTC	CASSDYGYEQFF
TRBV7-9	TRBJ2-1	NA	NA	TGTGCCAGCAGCTCCCACGGGGGTACCTACAATGAGCAGTTCTTC	CASSSHGGTYNEQFF
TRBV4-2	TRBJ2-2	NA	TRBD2	TGTGCCAGCAGCCAAGATACCCCCCCGGGGGAGCGGGGGAACACCGGGGAGCTGTTTTTT	CASSQDTPPGERGNTGELFF
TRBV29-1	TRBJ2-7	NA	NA	TGCAGCGCCAGGGAGCACGAGCAGTACTTC	CSAREHEQYF
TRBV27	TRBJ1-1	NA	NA	TGTGCCAGCAGTTTTGGCAGGGGCACTGAAGCTTTCTTT	CASSFGRGTEAFF
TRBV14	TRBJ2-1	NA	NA	TGTGCCAGCAGCCAAGATCACGCGGTTTTCTCAGCTAGGCTATTCTTC	CASSQDHAVFSARLFF
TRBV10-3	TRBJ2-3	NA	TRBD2	TGTGCCATCCGGGGGACTAGCGGGAGCACAGATACGCAGTATTTT	CAIRGTSGSTDTQYF
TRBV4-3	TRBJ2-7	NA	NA	TGCGCCAGCAGCCAAGCTGCGAACGAGCAGTACTTC	CASSQAANEQYF
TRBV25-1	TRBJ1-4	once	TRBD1	TGTGCCAGCACGACAGGGTTCTGGGAAAAACTGTTTTTT	CASTTGFWEKLFF
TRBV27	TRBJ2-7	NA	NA	TGTGCCAGCAGTGCCGGGACGTCAGGTCGCGAGCAGTACTTC	CASSAGTSGREQYF
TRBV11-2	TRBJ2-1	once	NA	TGTGCCAGCAGCCCCCCATTTAATACAAATGAGCAGTTCTTC	CASSPPFNTNEQFF
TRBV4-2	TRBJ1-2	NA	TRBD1	TGTGCCAGCAGCCAGGCGCCGCCGGGACAGTTCTATGGCTACACCTTC	CASSQAPPGQFYGYTF
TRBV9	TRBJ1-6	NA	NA	TGTGCCAGCAGCTCAACCTCGGGAGGCAGGGCTGGATCACCCCTCCACTTT	CASSSTSGGRAGSPLHF
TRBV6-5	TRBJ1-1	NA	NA	TGTGCCAGCGGTGGGGGAATGAACACTGAAGCTTTCTTT	CASGGGMNTEAFF
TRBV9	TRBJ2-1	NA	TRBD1	TGTGCCAGCAGCCCCCAGGGTCGGACAGGGAGCTCCTACAATGAGCAGTTCTTC	CASSPQGRTGSSYNEQFF
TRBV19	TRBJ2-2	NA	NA	TGTGCCAGTAGTATGAAGTCAGCGAACACCGGGGAGCTGTTTTTT	CASSMKSANTGELFF
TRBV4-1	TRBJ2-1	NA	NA	TGCGCCAGCAGCCACCCCGCGGTTAATGAGCAGTTCTTC	CASSHPAVNEQFF
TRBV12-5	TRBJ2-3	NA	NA	TGTGCTAGTGGCCAGATAGTAGGACGCACAGATACGCAGTATTTT	CASGQIVGRTDTQYF
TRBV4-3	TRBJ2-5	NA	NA	TGCGCCAGCAGCCAAGGGACCTCTTACCAAGAGACCCAGTACTTC	CASSQGTSYQETQYF
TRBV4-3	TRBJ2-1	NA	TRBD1	TGCGCCAGCAGCCATGACAGGGAGAGCTCCTACAATGAGCAGTTCTTC	CASSHDRESSYNEQFF
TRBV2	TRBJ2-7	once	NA	TGTGCCAGCAGTGAAGGGGCAGGCCAGGGTTACGAGCAGTACTTC	CASSEGAGQGYEQYF
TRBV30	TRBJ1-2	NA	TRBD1	TGTGCCTGGAGTGTAACAGGGGGACATGGCTACACCTTC	CAWSVTGGHGYTF
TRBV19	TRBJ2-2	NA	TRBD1	TGTGCCAGCGAGGATCCAAACCGGGACAGGGGGCCCGGGGAGCTGTTTTTT	CASEDPNRDRGPGELFF